This T cell receptor beta chain was identified during a study of T-cell reconstitution after alpha-beta-depleted transplantation in children. Study findings and constraints: Expanded graft clones numbering several hundred reportedly gave rise to alpha-beta T cells about two months after transplant. Surviving recipient T cells and thymic progenitors produced the high day-60 TCRbeta diversity seen in some patients. T-cell counts and diversity at one year post-transplant came mainly from newly produced T cells.

Only a few counts were recorded for this clonotype. Its specificity is not known. Germline CDR1 and CDR2: SGDLS and YYNGEE. With 0 bases removed from V and 7 bases from J, the gap between germline ends came to 14 bases. The CDR3 consists of 15 residues. Unique molecular identifiers were used in preparing the TCRbeta library. TCRdb re-analysed the PCR reads in MiXCR, keeping a single row per CDR3 protein. The sample consists of some 600,000 distinct CDR3 sequences, around 13% of them appearing once. The TCR comes from a male patient younger than 18 who had a stem cell transplant for acute myeloid leukemia, so the T cells may come from the graft donor. The source was PBMCs, mostly from graft donor cells, collected 360 days after TCRalphabeta/CD19-depleted stem cell transplant. The V and J genes are TRBV9 and TRBJ1-5; the D gene is possibly TRBD1 (5 bases). DNA for the CDR3: TGTGCCAGCAGCGTAGAAGAGACAGCGGGACAGCCCCAGCATTTT. Encoded protein: CASSVEETAGQPQHF.